Listed below are T cell receptor beta chains from one sample, sequenced in a study of shared clonotypes between healthy human individuals. The assay was immunoSEQ multiplex PCR, and TCRdb's table has in-frame clones only and misses some. The table has about 750,000 clones, 80% to 95% seen once. The sequenced sample consisted of naive CD8+ T cells sorted from blood. The source is a man younger than 40 in good health. CDR3s include the opening cysteine and the closing phenylalanine or tryptophan. The D gene is left open where the match is weak. The listing skips clone size in some rows; elsewhere it reads once, few, many or a size class.

v_call	d_call	j_call	clone_size	cdr3_aa	cdr3_nt
TRBV5-5	TRBD1	TRBJ1-2	once	CASSWSRGRDYGYTF	TGTGCCAGCAGCTGGAGCAGGGGGCGCGACTATGGCTACACCTTC
TRBV7-2	-	TRBJ1-2	-	CASSLEGPANYGYTF	TGTGCCAGCAGCTTAGAGGGACCGGCTAACTATGGCTACACCTTC
TRBV27	TRBD2	TRBJ2-1	-	CASQGQREGYHEQFF	TGTGCCAGCCAAGGTCAGCGGGAGGGTTACCATGAGCAGTTCTTC
TRBV11-2	TRBD1	TRBJ2-3	once	CASTLGWTGVTDTQYF	TGTGCCAGCACCCTAGGGTGGACAGGGGTCACAGATACGCAGTATTTT
TRBV7-3	-	TRBJ2-2	once	CASSSDVPSYTGELFF	TGTGCCAGCAGCTCAGACGTCCCGTCTTACACCGGGGAGCTGTTTTTT
TRBV6-5	-	TRBJ2-1	-	CASSSSRFFYNEQFF	TGTGCCAGCAGTTCTAGTAGGTTTTTCTACAATGAGCAGTTCTTC
TRBV28	-	TRBJ1-2	-	CASTPTRLFNYGYTF	TGTGCCAGCACCCCCACACGGCTCTTCAACTATGGCTACACCTTC
TRBV4-3	-	TRBJ2-7	-	CASSQYQGPYEQYF	TGCGCCAGCAGCCAATACCAGGGGCCCTACGAGCAGTACTTC
TRBV15	TRBD1	TRBJ2-4	-	CATSRGHLGGQGAGNIQYF	TGTGCCACCAGCAGAGGACACCTGGGGGGACAGGGGGCCGGAAACATTCAGTACTTC
TRBV27	-	TRBJ2-7	-	CASSDLKEQYF	TGTGCCAGCAGTGACCTTAAGGAGCAGTACTTC
TRBV30	-	TRBJ2-1	-	CAWDREYNEQFF	TGTGCCTGGGACCGGGAGTACAATGAGCAGTTCTTC
TRBV11-2	-	TRBJ2-3	once	CASSFRDRFTDTQYF	TGTGCCAGCAGCTTCCGGGACCGTTTCACAGATACGCAGTATTTT
TRBV7-2	TRBD1	TRBJ2-3	once	CASSLAHSRGDTQYF	TGTGCCAGCAGCTTAGCGCACTCCAGGGGGGATACGCAGTATTTT
TRBV5-6	-	TRBJ2-2	-	CASSLRELELFF	TGTGCCAGCAGCTTAAGGGAGTTGGAGCTGTTTTTT
TRBV29-1	-	TRBJ2-1	-	CSVAPESYNEQFF	TGCAGCGTGGCCCCGGAGTCCTACAATGAGCAGTTCTTC
TRBV10-1	TRBD1	TRBJ1-5	-	CANTADRDHQPQHF	TGCGCCAACACCGCGGACAGGGACCATCAGCCCCAGCATTTT
TRBV7-6	TRBD2	TRBJ2-2	-	CASSFDILAGAVVTGELFF	TGTGCCAGCAGCTTCGATATCCTAGCGGGGGCGGTGGTCACCGGGGAGCTGTTTTTT
TRBV15	-	TRBJ2-3	-	CATSRGLGGVATDTQYF	TGTGCCACCAGCAGAGGGTTAGGCGGGGTAGCCACAGATACGCAGTATTTT
TRBV5-8	TRBD2	TRBJ2-2	-	CASSTPGTSGGGTGELFF	TGTGCCAGCAGCACCCCCGGGACTAGCGGGGGCGGCACCGGGGAGCTGTTTTTT
TRBV5-8	-	TRBJ2-5	-	CASSLGAWETQYF	TGTGCCAGCAGCTTGGGCGCCTGGGAGACCCAGTACTTC
TRBV13	-	TRBJ2-7	-	CASSLGGAVYSYEQYF	TGTGCCAGCAGCTTAGGCGGGGCAGTCTACTCCTACGAGCAGTACTTC
TRBV7-8	-	TRBJ1-1	-	CASSLNFGTQDTEAFF	TGTGCCAGCAGCTTAAATTTTGGAACTCAGGACACTGAAGCTTTCTTT
TRBV28	TRBD2	TRBJ2-7	-	CASSSARTSGIYEQYF	TGTGCCAGCAGTTCTGCACGGACTAGCGGAATCTACGAGCAGTACTTC
TRBV21-1	-	TRBJ2-1	-	CASSKALLATSGRPMTYNEQFF	TGTGCCAGCAGCAAAGCGCTTTTGGCGACTAGCGGGAGGCCGATGACCTACAATGAGCAGTTCTTC
TRBV5-1	-	TRBJ2-1	once	CASSLMEHEQFF	TGCGCCAGCAGCTTGATGGAGCATGAGCAGTTCTTC
TRBV29-1	-	TRBJ1-2	-	CSDEANYGYTF	TGCAGTGACGAAGCTAACTATGGCTACACCTTC
TRBV28	-	TRBJ2-1	-	CASSSPLGGMVNNEQFF	TGTGCCAGCAGTTCCCCCTTAGGAGGGATGGTTAACAATGAGCAGTTCTTC
TRBV7-2	-	TRBJ2-7	-	CASSLPEDYEQYF	TGTGCCAGCAGCTTACCAGAGGACTACGAGCAGTACTTC
TRBV14	TRBD2	TRBJ2-3	once	CASSRTSSTDTQYF	TGTGCCAGCAGCCGGACTAGCAGCACAGATACGCAGTATTTT
TRBV30	-	TRBJ2-7	once	CAWSEVWGRGSYEQYF	TGTGCCTGGAGTGAGGTCTGGGGAAGAGGGAGCTACGAGCAGTACTTC
TRBV6-1	-	TRBJ2-6	-	CASSEAGNWAGLIEANVLTF	TGTGCCAGCAGTGAAGCCGGAAACTGGGCAGGACTAATTGAGGCCAACGTCCTGACTTTC
TRBV5-6	TRBD1	TRBJ2-7	-	CASSFDRDYEQYF	TGTGCCAGCAGCTTTGACAGGGACTACGAGCAGTACTTC
TRBV2	-	TRBJ2-7	-	CASSVKPGPTSGSYEQYF	TGTGCCAGCAGTGTTAAACCCGGTCCCACCAGTGGCTCCTACGAGCAGTACTTC
TRBV19	-	TRBJ2-1	-	CASSIGTYNEQFF	TGTGCCAGTAGTATAGGGACTTACAATGAGCAGTTCTTC
TRBV2	-	TRBJ2-7	-	CASSDPGVSHEQYF	TGTGCCAGCAGTGATCCCGGAGTCAGCCACGAGCAGTACTTC
TRBV29-1	-	TRBJ1-4	-	CSVCSPTNEKLFF	TGCAGCGTTTGCTCACCGACTAATGAAAAACTGTTTTTT
TRBV5-1	-	TRBJ2-7	-	CASSLARGSSYEQYF	TGCGCCAGCAGCTTGGCCCGGGGGAGTTCCTACGAGCAGTACTTC
TRBV5-6	-	TRBJ1-4	-	CASSSGQTLFPNEKLFF	TGTGCCAGCAGCTCCGGACAGACTTTGTTTCCTAATGAAAAACTGTTTTTT
TRBV10-3	-	TRBJ2-7	-	CAISESRWGNSYEQYF	TGTGCCATCAGTGAGTCTCGGTGGGGGAACTCCTACGAGCAGTACTTC
TRBV10-3	-	TRBJ2-1	-	CAISEGSYNEQFF	TGTGCCATCAGTGAGGGCAGTTACAATGAGCAGTTCTTC
TRBV7-3	-	TRBJ2-1	-	CASSLRSGDEQFF	TGTGCCAGCAGCCTTCGGTCGGGCGATGAGCAGTTCTTC
TRBV7-8	TRBD1	TRBJ1-1	-	CASSWTGGNTEAFF	TGTGCCAGCAGCTGGACAGGTGGAAACACTGAAGCTTTCTTT
TRBV5-5	-	TRBJ2-2	-	CASSPPTGELFF	TGTGCCAGCAGCCCGCCCACCGGGGAGCTGTTTTTT
TRBV28	-	TRBJ2-1	few	CASSSGFYNEQFF	TGTGCCAGCAGCTCAGGGTTCTACAATGAGCAGTTCTTC
TRBV13	TRBD1	TRBJ1-1	-	CASSRAGQGATEAFF	TGTGCCAGCAGCCGGGCGGGACAGGGGGCCACTGAAGCTTTCTTT
TRBV15	-	TRBJ2-2	-	CATSSENTGELFF	TGTGCCACCAGCAGTGAGAACACCGGGGAGCTGTTTTTT
TRBV15	-	TRBJ2-1	-	CATSNRNSYNEQFF	TGTGCCACCAGCAACCGGAACTCCTACAATGAGCAGTTCTTC
TRBV27	TRBD2	TRBJ2-3	once	CASSPKPGLAADTQYF	TGTGCCAGCAGTCCCAAGCCGGGACTAGCAGCAGATACGCAGTATTTT
TRBV27	-	TRBJ2-1	-	CASSFSRYNEQFF	TGTGCCAGCAGTTTCTCCAGATACAATGAGCAGTTCTTC
TRBV27	-	TRBJ2-7	-	CASSLGSPYSGQYF	TGTGCCAGCAGTTTGGGGTCCCCATATTCAGGGCAGTACTTC
TRBV12-5	-	TRBJ2-5	-	CASGGPPGETQYF	TGTGCTAGTGGGGGGCCACCTGGAGAGACCCAGTACTTC
TRBV7-6	-	TRBJ1-5	-	CASSLESWTNQPQHF	TGTGCCAGCAGTCTAGAGTCATGGACAAATCAGCCCCAGCATTTT
TRBV11-3	-	TRBJ2-2	-	CASSLRTGELFF	TGTGCCAGCAGCCTAAGAACCGGGGAGCTGTTTTTT